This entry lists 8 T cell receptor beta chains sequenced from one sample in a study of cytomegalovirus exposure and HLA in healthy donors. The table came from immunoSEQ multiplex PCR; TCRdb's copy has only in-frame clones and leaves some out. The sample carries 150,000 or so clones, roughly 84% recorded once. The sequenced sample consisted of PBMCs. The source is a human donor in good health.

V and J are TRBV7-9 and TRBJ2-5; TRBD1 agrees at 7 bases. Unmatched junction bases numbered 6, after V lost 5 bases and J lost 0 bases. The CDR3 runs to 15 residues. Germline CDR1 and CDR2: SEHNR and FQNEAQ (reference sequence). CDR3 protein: CASSRLQGYQETQYF. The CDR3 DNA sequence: TGTGCCAGCAGCCGACTACAGGGGTACCAAGAGACCCAGTACTTC.

The CDR3 DNA reads as TGTGCCAGCAGCGTAGCTACGGGAGGAAACACCATATATTTT. Amino acids: CASSVATGGNTIYF. This rearrangement joins TRBV9 to TRBJ1-3, with D hard to call. The CDR3 is made up of 14 amino acids. V gave up 0 bases and J gave up 4 bases, with 8 bases separating them. Germline CDR1 is SGDLS and CDR2 is YYNGEE.

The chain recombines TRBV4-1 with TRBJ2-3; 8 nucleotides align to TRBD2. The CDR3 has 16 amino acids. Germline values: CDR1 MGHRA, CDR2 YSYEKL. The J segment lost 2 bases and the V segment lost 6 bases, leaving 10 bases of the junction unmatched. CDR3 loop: CASSPIAGPLTDTQYF. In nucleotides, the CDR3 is TGCGCCAGCAGTCCCATAGCGGGACCCCTCACAGATACGCAGTATTTT.

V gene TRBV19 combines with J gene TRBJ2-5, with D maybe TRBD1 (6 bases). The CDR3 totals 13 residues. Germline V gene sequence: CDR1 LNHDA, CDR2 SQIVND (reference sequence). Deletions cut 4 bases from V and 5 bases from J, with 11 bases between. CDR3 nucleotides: TGTGCCAGTAGTACCAGGGGTGAGGAGACCCAGTACTTC. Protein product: CASSTRGEETQYF.

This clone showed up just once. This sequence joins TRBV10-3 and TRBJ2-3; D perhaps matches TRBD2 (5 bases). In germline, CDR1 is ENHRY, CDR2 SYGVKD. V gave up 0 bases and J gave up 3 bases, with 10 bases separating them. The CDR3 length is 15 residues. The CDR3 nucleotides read TGTGCCATCAGTGAGTCGAGTTGGGAGACAGATACGCAGTATTTT. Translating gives CAISESSWETDTQYF.

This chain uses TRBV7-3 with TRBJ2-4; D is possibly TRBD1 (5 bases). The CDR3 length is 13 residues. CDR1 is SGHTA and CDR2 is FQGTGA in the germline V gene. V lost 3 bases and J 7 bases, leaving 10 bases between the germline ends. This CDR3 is CASSFVQGNIQYF. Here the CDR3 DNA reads TGTGCCAGCAGCTTTGTTCAGGGTAACATTCAGTACTTC. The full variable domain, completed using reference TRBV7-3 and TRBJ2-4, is GAGVSQTPSNKVTEKGKYVELRCDPISGHTALYWYRQSLGQGPEFLIYFQGTGAADDSGLPNDRFFAVRPEGSVSTLKIQRTERGDSAVYLCASSFVQGNIQYFGAGTRLSVL.

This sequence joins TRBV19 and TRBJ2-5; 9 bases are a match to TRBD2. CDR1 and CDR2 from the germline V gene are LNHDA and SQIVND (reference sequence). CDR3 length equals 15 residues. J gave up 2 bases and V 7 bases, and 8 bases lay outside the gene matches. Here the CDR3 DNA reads TGTGCCAGTACCCGGACTAGCGCTAGTCAAGAGACCCAGTACTTC. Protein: CASTRTSASQETQYF. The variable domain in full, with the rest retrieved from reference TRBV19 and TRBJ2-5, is DGGITQSPKYLFRKEGQNVTLSCEQNLNHDAMYWYRQDPGQGLRLIYYSQIVNDFQKGDIAEGYSVSREKKESFPLTVTSAQKNPTAFYLCASTRTSASQETQYFGPGTRLLVL.

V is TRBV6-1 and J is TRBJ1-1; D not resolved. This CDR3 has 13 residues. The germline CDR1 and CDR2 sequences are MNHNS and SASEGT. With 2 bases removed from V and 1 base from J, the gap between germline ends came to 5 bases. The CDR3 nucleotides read TGTGCCAGCAGTGAACTGAGGAACACTGAAGCTTTCTTT. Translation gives CASSELRNTEAFF.